Listed below are T cell receptor beta chains from one sample, sequenced in a study of blood T cells in healthy people across ages. TCRdb used MiXCR to reprocess the 5' RACE reads, holding one entry per CDR3 protein. The sample yields 650,000 to 700,000 distinct CDR3 sequences, over 40% seen once. Source material: blood. The receptors stem from a woman older than 75 in good health. Both conserved end residues are part of each CDR3. The D gene is left open where the match is weak. Only part of the rows carry a size: once, few, many, or a class if the clone is expanded.

J gene	clone size	V gene	CDR3 length	D gene	CDR3 DNA	CDR3 protein
TRBJ2-7	.	TRBV29-1	13	TRBD1	TGCAGCGTTAGGCGGACAGGAGCCTACGAGCAGTACTTC	CSVRRTGAYEQYF
TRBJ1-2	many	TRBV6-1	13	.	TGTGCCAGCAGTGAAACGACTCCCAATGGCTACACCTTC	CASSETTPNGYTF
TRBJ2-1	.	TRBV28	17	.	TGTGCCAGCAGTTGGGGTTACGGGGCCGCCAGGGGGGATGAGCAGTTCTTC	CASSWGYGAARGDEQFF
TRBJ2-1	once	TRBV29-1	13	TRBD1	TGCAGCGCCAGGACAGGGGTCTACAATGAGCAGTTCTTC	CSARTGVYNEQFF
TRBJ2-5	once	TRBV6-5	18	TRBD2	TGTGCCAGCAGTTACCGCGGGAGACAACCGGTTTCACGCAATGAGCGGTACTTC	CASSYRGRQPVSRNERYF
TRBJ2-3	.	TRBV5-1	16	TRBD2	TGCGCCAGCAGCCAGGGACTAGCGGATCCCACAGATACGCAGTATTTT	CASSQGLADPTDTQYF
TRBJ1-1	.	TRBV14	13	.	TGTGCCAGCAGCCCTCACGACAACACTGAAGCTTTCTTT	CASSPHDNTEAFF
TRBJ2-5	once	TRBV5-1	16	.	TGCGCCAGCAGCTTCCCCCCGGGCTCCATAGGCAATGAGCAGTACTTC	CASSFPPGSIGNEQYF
TRBJ2-5	.	TRBV6-5	15	TRBD2	TGTGCCAGCAGTTCGACTAGCGGGGTTCAAGAGACCCAGTACTTC	CASSSTSGVQETQYF
TRBJ2-7	.	TRBV29-1	11	.	TGCAGCGCCACGGTAGGTTACGAGCAGTACTTC	CSATVGYEQYF
TRBJ2-7	many	TRBV9	15	.	TGTGCCAGCAGCGTACGGGACAAGAGCTCCTACGAGCAGTACTTC	CASSVRDKSSYEQYF
TRBJ1-1	.	TRBV28	15	.	TGTGCCAGCAGTCCTTTGAGGGGTTCGAACACTGAGGCTTTCTTT	CASSPLRGSNTEAFF
TRBJ2-1	once	TRBV6-5	16	TRBD2	TGTGCCAGCAGGCCCGGGACTAGCGGGAGTAGAAATGAGCAGTTCTTC	CASRPGTSGSRNEQFF
TRBJ1-4	.	TRBV5-1	15	.	TGCGCCAGCAGACCGGATGGACATCTTACGGAAAAACTGTTTTTT	CASRPDGHLTEKLFF
TRBJ2-2	.	TRBV7-7	17	.	TGTGCTAGCAGTCCTGTTAAAACGGGACAAGGGACCGGGGAGCTGTTTTTT	CASSPVKTGQGTGELFF
TRBJ1-2	.	TRBV14	12	.	TGTGCCAGCAGCCACACGCGGGCTGGCTACACCTTC	CASSHTRAGYTF
TRBJ1-5	.	TRBV12-3/TRBV12-4	12	.	TGTGCCAGCAGTCGCCTCGGGCAGCCCCAGCATTTT	CASSRLGQPQHF
TRBJ2-7	.	TRBV7-6	14	.	TGTGCCAGCAGCTTAGCGGGCAGGGATTACGAGCAGTACTTC	CASSLAGRDYEQYF
TRBJ2-2	.	TRBV5-1	14	.	TGCGCCAGCAGCTTGGGAAGACGGGCCGGGGAGCTGTTTTTT	CASSLGRRAGELFF
TRBJ1-5	few	TRBV5-1	15	.	TGCGCCAGCAGCTTAGGGCCGAGGGTTGACCAGCCCCAGCATTTT	CASSLGPRVDQPQHF
TRBJ1-1	few	TRBV28	16	TRBD1	TGTGCCAGCAGTTTCCTCAAACAGGGGATCGGTACTGAAGCTTTCTTT	CASSFLKQGIGTEAFF
TRBJ2-2	.	TRBV11-3	14	.	TGTGCCAGCAGTCCCGCCGCGAACACCGGGGAGCTGTTTTTT	CASSPAANTGELFF
TRBJ2-5	.	TRBV7-2	14	.	TGTGCCAGCAGCGCCGGGCGGCTTCAAGAGACCCAGTACTTC	CASSAGRLQETQYF
TRBJ2-7	many	TRBV29-1	14	.	TGCAGCGTTGGTTCCAACAGGAAGCCTTACGAGCAGTACTTC	CSVGSNRKPYEQYF
TRBJ2-1	many	TRBV3-1	19	TRBD2	TGTGCCAGCAGCCAAGGGAGGACTAGCGGGAGGACTTTTTACAATGAGCAGTTCTTC	CASSQGRTSGRTFYNEQFF
TRBJ2-7	.	TRBV7-2	15	.	TGTGCCAGCAGCTTAGAGGGATTCGGGTTCTACGAGCAGTACTTC	CASSLEGFGFYEQYF
TRBJ2-1	many	TRBV20-1	15	.	TGCAGTGCCCCCAGGGGGGAGGGCCTTGGAAATGAGCAGTTCTTC	CSAPRGEGLGNEQFF
TRBJ1-2	.	TRBV6-1	15	.	TGTGCCAGCAGTGAAGCGCTATTCACTAACTATGGCTACACCTTC	CASSEALFTNYGYTF
TRBJ2-5	.	TRBV10-2	13	.	TGCGCCAGCAGTGAGTCCCCGTCTAAGACCCAGTACTTC	CASSESPSKTQYF
TRBJ2-1	.	TRBV6-5	13	.	TGTGCCAGCATGAGGGCCGGGGGCAATGAGCAGTTCTTC	CASMRAGGNEQFF
TRBJ2-1	.	TRBV20-1	15	TRBD2	TGCAGTGCTAGAGATGCTAGCGGGGGGTGGAATGAGCAGTTCTTC	CSARDASGGWNEQFF
TRBJ1-2	.	TRBV5-1	14	TRBD1	TGCGCCAGCAACCAGGAGGAAGGGGGCGATGGCTACACCTTC	CASNQEEGGDGYTF
TRBJ2-2	few	TRBV5-1	15	.	TGCGCCAGCAGCTTGGGGAGTGAGAACACCGGGGAGCTGTTTTTT	CASSLGSENTGELFF
TRBJ2-3	many	TRBV2	15	.	TGTGCCAGCAGTGTTACGGGAGTGAGGACAGATACGCAGTATTTT	CASSVTGVRTDTQYF
TRBJ1-1	few	TRBV5-1	13	.	TGCGCCAGCAGCCCCGAGGGTCGGGGGGTAACTTTCTTT	CASSPEGRGVTFF
TRBJ2-1	many	TRBV29-1	12	.	TGCAGCGTTAAAACGGGTTACAATGAGCAGTTCTTC	CSVKTGYNEQFF
TRBJ2-2	few	TRBV9	17	TRBD1	TGTGCCAGCAGCGTTAGAGGGGACAGTCCGAACACCGGGGAGCTGTTTTTT	CASSVRGDSPNTGELFF
TRBJ2-2	.	TRBV7-2	16	.	TGTGCCAGCAGCTTATGGGCAAAAAGGAACACCGGGGAGCTGTTTTTT	CASSLWAKRNTGELFF
TRBJ2-7	once	TRBV5-1	14	TRBD1	TGCGCCAGCAGCCCCGGACAGGGGATCGCCGAGCAGTACTTC	CASSPGQGIAEQYF
TRBJ1-2	.	TRBV2	14	.	TGTGCCAGCAGTTTGCAGGTCGCTAACTATGGCTACACCTTC	CASSLQVANYGYTF
TRBJ2-3	many	TRBV18	14	.	TGTGCCAGCTCCCAAGGGTCCGTCACAGATACGCAGTATTTT	CASSQGSVTDTQYF
TRBJ1-4	.	TRBV18	16	TRBD1	TGTGCCAGCTCTCCCGACAGGGTTGCAACTAATGAAAAACTGTTTTTT	CASSPDRVATNEKLFF
TRBJ2-2	.	TRBV27	14	.	TGTGCCAGCAGCGTTGTTATTTACACCGGGGAGCTGTTTTTT	CASSVVIYTGELFF
TRBJ2-3	many	TRBV25-1	18	.	TGTGCCAGCAGTGAACACTCCGGGACCAGACTCAATGAGGATACGCAGTATTTT	CASSEHSGTRLNEDTQYF
TRBJ1-2	many	TRBV20-1	13	.	TGCAGTGCTAGAGATGGTCTCAGATATGGCTACACCTTC	CSARDGLRYGYTF
TRBJ1-2	.	TRBV6-1	17	TRBD1	TGTGCCAGCAGGTCTACAACAGGGGGCGGTTCTCCTAATGGCTACACCTTC	CASRSTTGGGSPNGYTF
TRBJ1-5	few	TRBV7-3	18	.	TGTGCCAGCAGCTTATTAAGCGGGACTAAAACCCCCAATCAGCCCCAGCATTTT	CASSLLSGTKTPNQPQHF
TRBJ2-5	many	TRBV24-1	13	.	TGTGCCACCGGAAACGCTGCAGGCGAGACCCAGTACTTC	CATGNAAGETQYF
TRBJ2-1	many	TRBV10-3	16	TRBD2	TGTGCCATCAGGGGCCGACTAGCGGGCTCCTACAATGAGCAGTTCTTC	CAIRGRLAGSYNEQFF
TRBJ2-5	.	TRBV18	15	TRBD2	TGTGCCAGCACACCACGGGGACTAACGGAAGAGACCCAGTACTTC	CASTPRGLTEETQYF
TRBJ2-7	.	TRBV7-6	18	TRBD1	TGTGCCAGCAGCCCCGTGAAGTGGACAGGGGACGGGTCCTACGAGCAGTACTTC	CASSPVKWTGDGSYEQYF
TRBJ2-5	.	TRBV5-1	14	TRBD2	TGCGCCAGTACCGCCCTAGCGGGAGTTAGTGAGCAGTACTTC	CASTALAGVSEQYF
TRBJ1-3	few	TRBV10-3	15	.	TGTGCCATCAGTGCGGGGGATTCAGTTGGAAACACCATATATTTT	CAISAGDSVGNTIYF
TRBJ2-7	.	TRBV12-3/TRBV12-4	12	.	TGTGCCAGCAGTCCCGGGACGGGCGAGCAGTACTTC	CASSPGTGEQYF
TRBJ2-6	many	TRBV7-2	17	.	TGTGCCAGCAGCTTAATAGGCAGGATCTCTGGGGCCAACGTCCTGACTTTC	CASSLIGRISGANVLTF